This T cell receptor (beta chain) is drawn from a study of blood T cell repertoires in COVID-19. About the research overall: Samples came from the United States, Italy and Spain, spanning acute and convalescent COVID-19. Nucleic acid was either cDNA or gDNA, and it came from T cells, B-cell-depleted T cells, or PBMCs.

CDR3 size: 14 residues. V gave up 4 bases and J gave up 4 bases; unmatched junction bases: 2. Germline V gene lookup returns CDR1 LGHDT and CDR2 YNNKEL (reference sequence). Study processing details: The assay estimated nucleated cells by amplifying reference gene primers. The table came from immunoSEQ multiplex PCR; TCRdb's copy has only in-frame clones and leaves some out. The DNA gave D and trimming, while V, J and clone size come from that table. The sample lists approximately 190,000 clones; around 80% were seen once. The source of this sequence is a human donor in a cohort sampled during active COVID-19. The chain is built from TRBV3-1 (or the pseudogene TRBV3-2) and TRBJ2-5; 11 nucleotides line up with TRBD2. The specimen was peripheral blood. The CDR3 DNA reads as TGTGCCAGCAGCCTAACTAGCGGGGGAGAGACCCAGTACTTC. It yields the protein CASSLTSGGETQYF.